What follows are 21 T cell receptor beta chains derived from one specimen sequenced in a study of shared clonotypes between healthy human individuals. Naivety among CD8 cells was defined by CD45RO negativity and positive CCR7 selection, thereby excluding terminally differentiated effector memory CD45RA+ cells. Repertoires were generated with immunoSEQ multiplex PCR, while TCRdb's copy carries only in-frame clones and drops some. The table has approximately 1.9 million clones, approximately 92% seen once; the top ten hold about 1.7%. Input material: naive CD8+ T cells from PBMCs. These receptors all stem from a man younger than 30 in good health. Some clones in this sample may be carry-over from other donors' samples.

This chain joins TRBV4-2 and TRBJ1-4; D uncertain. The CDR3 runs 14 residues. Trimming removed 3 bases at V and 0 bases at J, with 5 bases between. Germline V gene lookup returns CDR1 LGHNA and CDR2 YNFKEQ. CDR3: CASSHGATNEKLFF. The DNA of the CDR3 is TGTGCCAGCAGCCACGGGGCAACTAATGAAAAACTGTTTTTT.

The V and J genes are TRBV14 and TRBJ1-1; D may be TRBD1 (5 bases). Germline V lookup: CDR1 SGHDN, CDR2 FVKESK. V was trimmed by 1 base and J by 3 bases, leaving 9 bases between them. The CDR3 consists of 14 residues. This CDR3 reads CASSQGPGDTEAFF. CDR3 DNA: TGTGCCAGCAGCCAAGGCCCGGGGGACACTGAAGCTTTCTTT. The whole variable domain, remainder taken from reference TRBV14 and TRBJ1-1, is EAGVTQFPSHSVIEKGQTVTLRCDPISGHDNLYWYRRVMGKEIKFLLHFVKESKQDESGMPNNRFLAERTGGTYSTLKVQPAELEDSGVYFCASSQGPGDTEAFFGQGTRLTVV.

The CDR3 loop reads CASSPDTGGVYEQYF. CDR3 DNA sequence: TGTGCCAGCTCACCAGACACAGGGGGCGTTTACGAGCAGTACTTC. The rearrangement joins TRBV18 to TRBJ2-7; 9 bases agree with TRBD1. V gave up 2 bases and J gave up 4 bases; unmatched junction bases: 6. From germline, CDR1 is KGHSH and CDR2 LQKENI. The CDR3 is 15 amino acids.

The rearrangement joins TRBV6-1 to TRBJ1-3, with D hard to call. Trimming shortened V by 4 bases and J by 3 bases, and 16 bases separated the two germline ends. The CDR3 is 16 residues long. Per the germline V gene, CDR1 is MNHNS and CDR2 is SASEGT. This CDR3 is CASSGFAWGNGNTIYF. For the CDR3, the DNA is TGTGCCAGCAGTGGATTCGCGTGGGGAAATGGAAACACCATATATTTT.

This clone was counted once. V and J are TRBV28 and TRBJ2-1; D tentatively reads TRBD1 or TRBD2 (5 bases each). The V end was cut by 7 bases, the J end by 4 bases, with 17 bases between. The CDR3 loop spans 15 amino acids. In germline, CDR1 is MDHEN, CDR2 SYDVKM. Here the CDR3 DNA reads TGTGCCAGCATCGAACTGACTGGGGGATACAATGAGCAGTTCTTC. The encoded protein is CASIELTGGYNEQFF.

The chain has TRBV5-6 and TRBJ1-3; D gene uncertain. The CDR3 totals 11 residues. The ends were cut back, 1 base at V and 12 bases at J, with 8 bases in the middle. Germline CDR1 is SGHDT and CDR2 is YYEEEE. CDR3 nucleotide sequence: TGTGCCAGCAGCTTGCGTCTGGACATATATTTT. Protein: CASSLRLDIYF.

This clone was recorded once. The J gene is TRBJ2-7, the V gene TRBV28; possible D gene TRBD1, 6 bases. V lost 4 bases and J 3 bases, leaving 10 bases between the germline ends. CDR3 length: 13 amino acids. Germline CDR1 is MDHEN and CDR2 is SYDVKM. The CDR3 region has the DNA TGTGCCAGCAGTTGGACAGAGGACTACGAGCAGTACTTC. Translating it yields CASSWTEDYEQYF.

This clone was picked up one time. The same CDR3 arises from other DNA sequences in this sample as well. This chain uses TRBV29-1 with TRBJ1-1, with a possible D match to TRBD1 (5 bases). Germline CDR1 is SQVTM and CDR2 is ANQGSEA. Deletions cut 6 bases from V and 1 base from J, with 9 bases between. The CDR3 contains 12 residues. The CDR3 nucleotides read TGCAGCGTCGTGGGGGGGAACACTGAAGCTTTCTTT. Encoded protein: CSVVGGNTEAFF.

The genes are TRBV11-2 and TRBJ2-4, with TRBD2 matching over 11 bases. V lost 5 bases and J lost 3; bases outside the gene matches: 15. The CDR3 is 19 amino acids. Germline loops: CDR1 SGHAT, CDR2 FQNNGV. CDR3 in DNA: TGTGCCAGCAGCCCCCCTCGGACTAGCGGGTCCGGGGGCAAAAACATTCAGTACTTC. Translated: CASSPPRTSGSGGKNIQYF.

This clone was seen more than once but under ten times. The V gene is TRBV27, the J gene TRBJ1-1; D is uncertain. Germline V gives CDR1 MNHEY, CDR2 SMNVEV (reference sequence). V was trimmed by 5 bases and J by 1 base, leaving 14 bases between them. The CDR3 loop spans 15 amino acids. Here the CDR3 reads CASSPIPRENTEAFF. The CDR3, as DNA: TGTGCCAGCAGTCCTATTCCCCGTGAGAACACTGAAGCTTTCTTT.

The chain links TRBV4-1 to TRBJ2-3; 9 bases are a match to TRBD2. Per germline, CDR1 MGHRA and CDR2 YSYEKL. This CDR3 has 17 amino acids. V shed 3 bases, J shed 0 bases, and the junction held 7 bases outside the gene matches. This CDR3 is CASSHKGAGGSTDTQYF. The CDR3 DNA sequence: TGCGCCAGCAGCCACAAAGGGGCGGGAGGGAGCACAGATACGCAGTATTTT.

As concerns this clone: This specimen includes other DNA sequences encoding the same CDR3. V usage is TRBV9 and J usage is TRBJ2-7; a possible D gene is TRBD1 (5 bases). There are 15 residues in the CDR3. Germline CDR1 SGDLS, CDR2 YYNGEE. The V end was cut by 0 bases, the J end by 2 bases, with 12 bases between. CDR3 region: CASSVAAGPTYEQYF. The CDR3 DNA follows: TGTGCCAGCAGCGTAGCGGCAGGGCCGACCTACGAGCAGTACTTC.

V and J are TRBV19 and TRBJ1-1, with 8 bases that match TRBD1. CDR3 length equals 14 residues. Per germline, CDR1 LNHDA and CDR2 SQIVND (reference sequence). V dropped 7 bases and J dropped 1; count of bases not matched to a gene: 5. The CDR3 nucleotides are TGTGCCAGTATATCCGGACAGGGGAACACTGAAGCTTTCTTT. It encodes CASISGQGNTEAFF.

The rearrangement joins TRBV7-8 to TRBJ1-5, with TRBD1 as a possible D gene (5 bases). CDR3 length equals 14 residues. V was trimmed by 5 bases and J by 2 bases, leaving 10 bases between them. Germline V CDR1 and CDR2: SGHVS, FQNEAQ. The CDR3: CASSRLGGNQPQHF. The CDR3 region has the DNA TGTGCCAGCAGCCGCTTGGGGGGCAATCAGCCCCAGCATTTT.

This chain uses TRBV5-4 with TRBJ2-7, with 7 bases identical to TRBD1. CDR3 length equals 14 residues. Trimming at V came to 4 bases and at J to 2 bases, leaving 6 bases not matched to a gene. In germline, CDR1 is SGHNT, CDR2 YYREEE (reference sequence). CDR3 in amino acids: CASSGDSRAYEQYF. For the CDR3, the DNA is TGTGCCAGCAGCGGGGACAGCAGAGCCTACGAGCAGTACTTC.

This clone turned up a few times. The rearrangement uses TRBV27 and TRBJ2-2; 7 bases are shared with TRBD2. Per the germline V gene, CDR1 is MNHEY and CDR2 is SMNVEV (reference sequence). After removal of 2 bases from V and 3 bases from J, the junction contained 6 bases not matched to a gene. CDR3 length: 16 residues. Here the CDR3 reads CASSLIGLEDTGELFF. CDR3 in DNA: TGTGCCAGCAGTTTAATAGGACTAGAGGACACCGGGGAGCTGTTTTTT.

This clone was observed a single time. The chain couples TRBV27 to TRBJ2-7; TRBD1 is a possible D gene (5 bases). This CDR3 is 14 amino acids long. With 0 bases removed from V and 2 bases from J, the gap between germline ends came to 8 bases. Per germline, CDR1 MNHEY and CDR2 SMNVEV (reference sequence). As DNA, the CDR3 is TGTGCCAGCAGTTTATCGACAGCCACCTACGAGCAGTACTTC. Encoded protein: CASSLSTATYEQYF.

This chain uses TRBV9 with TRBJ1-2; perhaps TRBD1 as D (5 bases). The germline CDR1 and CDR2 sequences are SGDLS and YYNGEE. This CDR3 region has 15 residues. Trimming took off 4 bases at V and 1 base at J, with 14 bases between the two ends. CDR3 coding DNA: TGTGCCAGCAGCCCCATGGGACGCCTTAACTATGGCTACACCTTC. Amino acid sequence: CASSPMGRLNYGYTF.

In DNA form, the CDR3 reads TGTGCCAGCTCGCCTTATGGGGGGAACACTGAAGCTTTCTTT. Residues: CASSPYGGNTEAFF. V usage is TRBV28 and J usage is TRBJ1-1, with D possibly TRBD1 on 5 matching bases. V lost 8 bases, J lost 1 base, and 14 bases lay in between. CDR3 size: 14 residues. CDR1 and CDR2 from the germline V gene are MDHEN and SYDVKM.

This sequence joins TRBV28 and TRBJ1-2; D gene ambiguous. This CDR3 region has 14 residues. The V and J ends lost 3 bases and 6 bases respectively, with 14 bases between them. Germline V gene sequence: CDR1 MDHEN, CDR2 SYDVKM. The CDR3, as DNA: TGTGCCAGCAGTTTCGAACCAGCTTATGATGGCTACACCTTC. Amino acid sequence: CASSFEPAYDGYTF.

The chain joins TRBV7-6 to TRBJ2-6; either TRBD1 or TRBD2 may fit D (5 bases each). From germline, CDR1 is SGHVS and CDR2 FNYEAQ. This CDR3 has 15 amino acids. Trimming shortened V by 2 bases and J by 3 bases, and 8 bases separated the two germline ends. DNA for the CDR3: TGTGCCAGCAGCTTATGGGGGAGTGGGGCCAACGTCCTGACTTTC. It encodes CASSLWGSGANVLTF.